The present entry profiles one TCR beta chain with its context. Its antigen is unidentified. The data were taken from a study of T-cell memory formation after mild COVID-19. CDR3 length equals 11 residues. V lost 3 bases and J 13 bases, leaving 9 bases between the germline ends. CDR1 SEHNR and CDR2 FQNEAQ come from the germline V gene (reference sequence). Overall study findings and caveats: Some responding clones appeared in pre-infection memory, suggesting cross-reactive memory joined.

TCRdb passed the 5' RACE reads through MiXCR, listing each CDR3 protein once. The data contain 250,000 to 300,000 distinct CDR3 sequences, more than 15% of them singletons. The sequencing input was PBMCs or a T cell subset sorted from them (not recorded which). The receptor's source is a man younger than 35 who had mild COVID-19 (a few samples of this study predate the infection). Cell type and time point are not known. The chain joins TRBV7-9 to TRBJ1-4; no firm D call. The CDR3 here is CASSFGQILFF. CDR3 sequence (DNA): TGTGCCAGCAGCTTCGGGCAGATACTGTTTTTT.